This T cell receptor beta chain was found in a study of shared clonotypes between healthy human individuals. V was pared by 0 bases and J by 3 bases, with 13 bases between. The CDR3 is made up of 16 amino acids. The germline gives CDR1 LGHNA, CDR2 YSLEER. This clone was recorded only once. Naive CD8 cells lacked CD45RO, underwent positive selection for CCR7 and left out terminally differentiated effector memory CD45RA+ cells. This table comes from immunoSEQ multiplex PCR, and its TCRdb copy is limited to in-frame clones, with some not included. The data contain around 2,100,000 clones, about 95% of them singletons.

The V call is TRBV4-3, the J call TRBJ2-3; possible D gene TRBD2, 5 bases. The specimen was naive CD8+ T cells sorted from blood. This clonotype was obtained from a young man in good health. The CDR3 reads CASSQEVAQGTDTQYF. In DNA, the CDR3 is TGCGCCAGCAGCCAAGAGGTAGCGCAAGGGACAGATACGCAGTATTTT.